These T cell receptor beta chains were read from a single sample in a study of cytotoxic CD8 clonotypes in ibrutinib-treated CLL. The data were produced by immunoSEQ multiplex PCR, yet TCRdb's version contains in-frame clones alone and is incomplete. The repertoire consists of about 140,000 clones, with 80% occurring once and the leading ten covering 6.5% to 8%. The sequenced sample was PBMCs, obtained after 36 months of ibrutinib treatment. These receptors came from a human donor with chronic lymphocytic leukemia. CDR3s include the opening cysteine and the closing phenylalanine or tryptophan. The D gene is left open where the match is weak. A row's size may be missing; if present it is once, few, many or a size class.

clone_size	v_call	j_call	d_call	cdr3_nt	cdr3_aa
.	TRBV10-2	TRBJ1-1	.	TGCGCCAGTGACCAGGGGAACACTGAAGCTTTCTTT	CASDQGNTEAFF
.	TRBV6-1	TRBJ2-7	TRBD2	TGTGCCAGCAGTGTCATGCTAGCGGGGGGGTTGTACGAGCAGTACTTC	CASSVMLAGGLYEQYF
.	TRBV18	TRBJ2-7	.	TGTGCCAGCTCCACCCAGGGTACCTACGAGCAGTACTTC	CASSTQGTYEQYF
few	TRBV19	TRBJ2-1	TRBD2	TGTGCCAGTAGTATAGTTGGACTAGCGGGGGGCAATGAGCAGTTCTTC	CASSIVGLAGGNEQFF
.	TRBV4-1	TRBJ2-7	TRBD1	TGCGCCAGCAGCCAAGGGACAGGGGGCCAGGAGCAGTACTTC	CASSQGTGGQEQYF
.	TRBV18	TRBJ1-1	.	TGTGCCAGCTCACCACTGGGGGCGCGGGGCACTGAAGCTTTCTTT	CASSPLGARGTEAFF
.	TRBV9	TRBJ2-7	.	TGTGCCAGCAGCGTGACGGCGGGGATGACCTACGAGCAGTACTTC	CASSVTAGMTYEQYF
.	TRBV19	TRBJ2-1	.	TGTGCCAGTAGTAAACTAGTAGATTCCTACAATGAGCAGTTCTTC	CASSKLVDSYNEQFF
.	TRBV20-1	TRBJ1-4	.	TGCAGTGCCCCTTTAGGGGAAAAACTGTTTTTT	CSAPLGEKLFF
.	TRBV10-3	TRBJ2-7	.	TGTGCCATCAGGGCTGGGGCGGGCAACGAGCAGTACTTC	CAIRAGAGNEQYF
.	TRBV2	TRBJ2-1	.	TGTGCCAGCAGAGCAGGTAGGGGTTACAATGAGCAGTTCTTC	CASRAGRGYNEQFF
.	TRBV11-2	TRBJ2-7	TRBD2	TGTGCCAGCAGCTCACAAGCGGGAGCCTACGAGCAGTACTTC	CASSSQAGAYEQYF
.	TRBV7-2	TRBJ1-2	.	TGTGCCAGCAGCTTCCCCCAGGCCGTCAGGGGATATGGCTACACCTTC	CASSFPQAVRGYGYTF
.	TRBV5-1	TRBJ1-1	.	TGCGCCAGCAGCTTAAGAGGGACCCACACTGAAGCTTTCTTT	CASSLRGTHTEAFF
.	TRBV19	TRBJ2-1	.	TGTGCCAGTACTCGGGGGGCCACCTACAATGAGCAGTTCTTC	CASTRGATYNEQFF
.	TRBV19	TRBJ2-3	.	TGTGCCAGTAGTATAGATCCCCGGCGGACAGATACGCAGTATTTT	CASSIDPRRTDTQYF
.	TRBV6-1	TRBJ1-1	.	TGTGCCAGCAGTGAACGGGGAAACACTGAAGCTTTCTTT	CASSERGNTEAFF
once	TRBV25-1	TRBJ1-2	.	TGTGCCAGCAGTGGATTTTCGGAGGTTGGTGGCTACACCTTC	CASSGFSEVGGYTF
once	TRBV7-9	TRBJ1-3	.	TGTGCCAGCCCGACAGAGAACTCTGGAAACACCATATATTTT	CASPTENSGNTIYF
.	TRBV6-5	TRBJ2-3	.	TGTGCCAGCAGTTACTTCTCCCGGGGGCGCGCAGATACGCAGTATTTT	CASSYFSRGRADTQYF
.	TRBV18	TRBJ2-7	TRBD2	TGTGCCAGCTCACCAATCGAGTGGGGCGGGAGCGCCCACGAGCAGTACTTC	CASSPIEWGGSAHEQYF
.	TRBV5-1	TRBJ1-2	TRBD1	TGCGCCAGCAGCTTGATATTATGGCAGGGGGCAGTCTATGGCTACACCTTC	CASSLILWQGAVYGYTF
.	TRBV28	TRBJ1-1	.	TGTGCCAGCAGTCTATCAACAGGTACTGAAGCTTTCTTT	CASSLSTGTEAFF
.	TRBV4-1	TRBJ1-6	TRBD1	TGCGCCAGCAGTACAGGGGCCTCACCCCCCTATAATTCACCCCTCCACTTT	CASSTGASPPYNSPLHF
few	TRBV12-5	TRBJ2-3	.	TGTGCTAGTGGTCCCGGACAGAAGCAGTATTTT	CASGPGQKQYF
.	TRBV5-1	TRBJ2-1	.	TGCGCCAGCAGGCGAGAGGATTCATACAATGAGCAGTTCTTC	CASRREDSYNEQFF
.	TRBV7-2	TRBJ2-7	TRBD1	TGTGCCAGCAGCTTGGGAGGGACAGGGCTCTCCGAGCAGTACTTC	CASSLGGTGLSEQYF
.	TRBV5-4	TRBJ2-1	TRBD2	TGTGCCAGCAGCGTGACTAGCGGGGGGGCCTCTGTAAATGAGCAGTTCTTC	CASSVTSGGASVNEQFF
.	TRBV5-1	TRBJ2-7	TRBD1	TGCGCCAGCAGCTTGGCGACAGGGGGCTCCTACGAGCAGTACTTC	CASSLATGGSYEQYF
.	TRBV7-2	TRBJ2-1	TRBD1	TGTGCCAGCAGCTACCACAGGGGGCTACGGAACAATGAGCAGTTCTTC	CASSYHRGLRNNEQFF
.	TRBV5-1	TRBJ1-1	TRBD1	TGCGCCAGCAGCTACCTCCGGGACAGGGGGGGAGTAGCTTTCTTT	CASSYLRDRGGVAFF
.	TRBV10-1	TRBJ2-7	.	TGCGCCAGCAGCCTTGGCTTGAACAGCCCCTACGAGCAGTACTTC	CASSLGLNSPYEQYF
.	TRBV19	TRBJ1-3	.	TGTGCCAGTAGTATTTACCTTCAGGGGCCTGGAAACACCATATATTTT	CASSIYLQGPGNTIYF
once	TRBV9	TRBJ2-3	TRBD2	TGTGCCAGCAGCCGGGTAGCGGGGAACGTAGATACGCAGTATTTT	CASSRVAGNVDTQYF
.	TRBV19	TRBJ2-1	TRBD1	TGTGCCAGTAGTCTTGGGGGACAGGGTGCCAATGAGCAGTTCTTC	CASSLGGQGANEQFF
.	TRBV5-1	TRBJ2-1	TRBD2	TGCGCCAGCAGCTTGGACGCGGGAGGATACAATGAGCAGTTCTTC	CASSLDAGGYNEQFF
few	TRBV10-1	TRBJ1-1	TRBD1	TGCGCCAGCAGTGAGTCGGACAGGGGCATGAACACTGAAGCTTTCTTT	CASSESDRGMNTEAFF
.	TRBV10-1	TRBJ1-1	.	TGCGCCAGCAGTGAAGGTAGGAGAGCTTTCTTT	CASSEGRRAFF
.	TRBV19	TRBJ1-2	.	TGTGCCAGTAGTATAGCTACAGCATACAATGGGAATGGCTACACCTTC	CASSIATAYNGNGYTF
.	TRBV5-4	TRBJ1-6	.	TGTGCCAGCAGCTATCAGACGATAGGGAGAAATAATTCACCCCTCCACTTT	CASSYQTIGRNNSPLHF
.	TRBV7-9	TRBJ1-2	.	TGTGCCACAACGGGTGACTATGGCTACACCTTC	CATTGDYGYTF
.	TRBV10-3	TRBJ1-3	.	TGTGCCATCAGTGAGAGTGTCGGTAGCTCTGGAAACACCATATATTTT	CAISESVGSSGNTIYF
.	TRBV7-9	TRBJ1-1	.	TGTGCCAGCAGCTTAGCGTCATCCGGGTTATTCAAAGCTTTCTTT	CASSLASSGLFKAFF
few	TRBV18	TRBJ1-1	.	TGTGCCAGCTCACCGGGGGCGAACACTGAAGCTTTCTTT	CASSPGANTEAFF
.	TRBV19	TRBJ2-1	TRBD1	TGTGCCAGTAGGGACAGGGTCTATGAGCAGTTCTTC	CASRDRVYEQFF